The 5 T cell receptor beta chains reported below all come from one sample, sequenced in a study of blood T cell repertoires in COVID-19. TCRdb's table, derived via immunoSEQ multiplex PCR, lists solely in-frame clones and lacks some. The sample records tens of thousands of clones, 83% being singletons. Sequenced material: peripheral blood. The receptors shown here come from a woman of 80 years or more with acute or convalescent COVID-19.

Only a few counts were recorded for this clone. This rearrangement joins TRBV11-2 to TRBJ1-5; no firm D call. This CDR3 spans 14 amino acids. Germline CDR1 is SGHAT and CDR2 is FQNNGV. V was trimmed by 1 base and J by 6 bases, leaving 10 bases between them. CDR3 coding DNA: TGTGCCAGCAGCTTAGGCGGGAGTAGTCAGCCCCAGCATTTT. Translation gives CASSLGGSSQPQHF.

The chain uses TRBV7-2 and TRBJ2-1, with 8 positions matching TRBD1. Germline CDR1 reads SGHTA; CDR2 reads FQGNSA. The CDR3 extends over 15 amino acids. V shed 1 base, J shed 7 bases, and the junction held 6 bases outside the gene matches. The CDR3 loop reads CASSLVQGAQNEQFF. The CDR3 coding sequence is TGTGCCAGCAGCTTAGTCCAGGGGGCGCAGAATGAGCAGTTCTTC.

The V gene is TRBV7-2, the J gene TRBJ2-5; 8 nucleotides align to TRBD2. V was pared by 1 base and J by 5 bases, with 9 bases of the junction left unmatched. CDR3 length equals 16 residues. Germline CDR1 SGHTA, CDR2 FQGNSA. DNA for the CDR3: TGTGCCAGCAGCTTAGGAGGCGGGGGGACTGGGGAGACCCAGTACTTC. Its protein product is CASSLGGGGTGETQYF.

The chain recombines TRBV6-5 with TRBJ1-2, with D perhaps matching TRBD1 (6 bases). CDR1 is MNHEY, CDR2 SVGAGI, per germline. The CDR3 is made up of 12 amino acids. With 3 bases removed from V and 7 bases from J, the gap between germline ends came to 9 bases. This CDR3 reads CASSYSQGGYTF. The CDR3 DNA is TGTGCCAGCAGTTATTCACAGGGTGGCTACACCTTC.

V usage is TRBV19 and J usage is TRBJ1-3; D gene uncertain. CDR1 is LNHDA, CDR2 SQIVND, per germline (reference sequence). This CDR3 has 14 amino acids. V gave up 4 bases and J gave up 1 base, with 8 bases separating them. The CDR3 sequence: CASSRRESGNTIYF. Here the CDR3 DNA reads TGTGCCAGTAGTAGGCGGGAGTCTGGAAACACCATATATTTT.